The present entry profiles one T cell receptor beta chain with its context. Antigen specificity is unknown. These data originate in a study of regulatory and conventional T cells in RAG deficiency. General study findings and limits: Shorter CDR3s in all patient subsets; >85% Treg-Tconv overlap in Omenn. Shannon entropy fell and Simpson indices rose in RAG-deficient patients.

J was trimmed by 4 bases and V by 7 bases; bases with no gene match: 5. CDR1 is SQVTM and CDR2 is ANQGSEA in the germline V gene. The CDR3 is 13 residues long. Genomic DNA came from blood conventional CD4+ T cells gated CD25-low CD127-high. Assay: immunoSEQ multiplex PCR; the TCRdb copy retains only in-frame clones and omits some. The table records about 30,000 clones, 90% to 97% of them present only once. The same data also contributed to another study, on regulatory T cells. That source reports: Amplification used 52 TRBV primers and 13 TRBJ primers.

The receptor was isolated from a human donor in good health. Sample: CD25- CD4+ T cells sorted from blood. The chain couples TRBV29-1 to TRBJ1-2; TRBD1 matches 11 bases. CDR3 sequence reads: CSADRGQSYGYTF. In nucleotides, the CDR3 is TGCAGCGCGGACAGGGGGCAAAGCTATGGCTACACCTTC.